What follows is one T cell receptor (beta chain) and its context. This sample stems from a study of blood T cell repertoires in COVID-19. Study summary: Spain, Italy and the United States supplied samples that represented acute and convalescent COVID-19. T cells, B-cell-depleted T cells, or PBMCs provided the cDNA or gDNA that served as material.

CDR3 length equals 14 residues. J was trimmed by 4 bases and V by 3 bases; bases with no gene match: 2. Germline loops: CDR1 MNHEY, CDR2 SMNVEV (reference sequence). Under the authors' procedure: Nucleated cell counts were estimated from reference gene primer amplification. Profiled with immunoSEQ multiplex PCR; TCRdb holds only in-frame clones, not every one. The DNA gave D and trimming, while V, J and clone size come from that table. The table includes about 130,000 clones, roughly 83% detected once. The receptor's source is a woman aged 25 to 45 who had recovered from COVID-19. Input material: peripheral blood. The V gene is TRBV27, the J gene TRBJ1-2; 10 nucleotides align to TRBD1. Written as DNA, the CDR3 is TGTGCCAGCAGTTTCGGGACAGGGGCCTATGGCTACACCTTC. Amino acids: CASSFGTGAYGYTF.